Below are 17 T cell receptor beta chains sequenced from a single sample in a study of tumor and adjacent non-tumor tissue in lung cancer. RNA was extracted from bulk tissue without any cell sorting. The normal lung tissue was taken more than 3 cm from the tumor edge. TCRbeta libraries were built with three rounds of nested PCR, modified from ARM-PCR. TCRdb independently ran MiXCR on the multiplex PCR reads; one entry per CDR3 protein. Here the sample spans almost 75,000 distinct CDR3 sequences, 65% to 75% being singletons. The sequenced material came from distant non-tumor lung tissue. The receptors stem from a woman between 45 and 60 years old with non-small cell lung cancer.

This clonotype occurred once. At one boundary the junction diverges from the germline segment, which might be a read error. The chain recombines TRBV6-6 with TRBJ2-1, with a possible D match to TRBD2 (5 bases). CDR3 size: 12 residues. Per germline, CDR1 MNHNY and CDR2 SVGAGI (reference sequence). In nucleotides, the CDR3 is TGTGCCTTAGCGCCTTCCTACAATGAGCGGTTCTTC. As protein: CALAPSYNERFF.

The CDR3 loop reads CASSAGLVKGYNEQFF. CDR3 DNA: TGTGCCAGCAGCGCGGGACTAGTGAAAGGATACAATGAGCAGTTCTTC. The chain carries TRBV11-2 and TRBJ2-1; 8 nucleotides align to TRBD2. V was clipped by 5 bases and J by 4 bases; unmatched bases: 10. CDR1 and CDR2 (germline): SGHAT, FQNNGV. The CDR3 is 16 residues long.

This clonotype was found many times. The chain employs TRBV6-2 or TRBV6-3 and TRBJ2-5; TRBD2 aligns across 8 bases. CDR3 length: 17 amino acids. The junction had 8 bases not matched to a gene; V was cut back by 2 bases and J by 0 bases. In germline, CDR1 is MNHEY, CDR2 SVGEGT. DNA for the CDR3: TGTGCCAGCAGTTACCGGGAGGGAACCTTGGACCAAGAGACCCAGTACTTC. This sequence encodes CASSYREGTLDQETQYF.

This clonotype has a single count. The V gene is TRBV2, the J gene TRBJ2-1; 7 bases are a match to TRBD2. This CDR3 region has 17 residues. The junction had 15 bases not matched to a gene; V was cut back by 4 bases and J by 6 bases. Germline assignment: CDR1 SNHLY and CDR2 FYNNEI. The CDR3 DNA follows: TGTGCCAGCAGTGGCCGGTTCGCGGGAGTCCCAAGCAATGAGCAGTTCTTC. It specifies CASSGRFAGVPSNEQFF.

This clonotype was seen just once. The V call is TRBV4-3, the J call TRBJ2-3; 10 positions agree with TRBD2. Germline V lookup: CDR1 LGHNA, CDR2 YSLEER. CDR3 length: 19 amino acids. Unmatched junction bases numbered 13, after V lost 0 bases and J lost 4 bases. CDR3 in amino acids: CASSQEGSGRAVQADTQYF. CDR3 nucleotide sequence: TGCGCCAGCAGCCAAGAAGGCAGCGGGAGGGCCGTCCAAGCAGATACGCAGTATTTT.

Turning to this clonotype: This sequence may be a read error, since a much larger clone differs from it by one base. The V gene is TRBV20-1, the J gene TRBJ2-1, with TRBD2 as a possible D gene (7 bases). The germline V and J ends were trimmed by 7 bases and 1 base, with 14 bases remaining between them. CDR1 is DFQATT, CDR2 SNEGSKA, per germline (reference sequence). The CDR3 contains 14 residues. The chain's CDR3 is CSVPKGGSYNEQFF. CDR3 DNA: TGCAGTGTCCCCAAGGGGGGGTCCTACAATGAGCAGTTCTTC.

For this clonotype: Sequence at one end of the junction differs from germline and may be a read error. V is TRBV29-1 and J is TRBJ1-2, with a weak D call TRBD1 (6 bases). CDR1 is SQVTM and CDR2 is ANQGSEA in the germline V gene. The length of the CDR3 is 14 residues. The CDR3 loop reads CSVWGGGDNYGYIF. For the CDR3, the DNA is TGCAGCGTCTGGGGAGGAGGGGACAACTATGGCTACATTTTC.

J is TRBJ2-3 and V is TRBV5-1; TRBD2 agrees at 14 bases. J was trimmed by 2 bases and V by 3 bases; bases with no gene match: 5. The CDR3 is made up of 17 amino acids. Germline V gene sequence: CDR1 SGHRS, CDR2 YFSETQ. CDR3 amino acids: CASSSWGLAGDTDTQYF. CDR3 DNA sequence: TGCGCCAGCAGCTCCTGGGGACTAGCGGGAGACACAGATACGCAGTATTTT.

This clonotype was recorded many times. The rearrangement joins TRBV20-1 to TRBJ1-2; tentatively, D is TRBD1 (5 bases). Per germline, CDR1 DFQATT and CDR2 SNEGSKA (reference sequence). The CDR3 is 13 residues long. Trimming took off 0 bases at V and 9 bases at J, with 14 bases between the two ends. CDR3 region: CSARDQGLDSYTF. The CDR3 DNA follows: TGCAGTGCTAGAGATCAGGGCCTGGACAGCTACACCTTC.

This clonotype was detected many times. This chain joins TRBV28 and TRBJ2-1; 11 nucleotides agree with TRBD2. Looked up from germline, CDR1 is MDHEN and CDR2 is SYDVKM. There are 16 residues in the CDR3. Germline trimming cut 1 base from V and 5 bases from J; bases unmatched to any gene: 4. CDR3 amino acids: CASSLLLAGAHNEQFF. The CDR3, as DNA: TGTGCCAGCAGTTTATTACTAGCGGGGGCCCACAATGAGCAGTTCTTC.

This clonotype occurred once. A much larger clone differs by one base, so this may be a read error. The final CDR3 position lacks the conserved phenylalanine or tryptophan, pointing to a likely read error. The V gene is TRBV12-3 or TRBV12-4, the J gene TRBJ2-7; D may be TRBD2 (6 bases). This CDR3 is 13 amino acids long. V was pared by 6 bases and J by 2 bases, with 11 bases between. The CDR3 spells CASSSGVTYEQYI. Written as DNA, the CDR3 is TGTGCCAGCAGCTCGGGAGTTACCTACGAGCAGTACATC.

A note on this clonotype: The junction departs from the called germline gene at one end, perhaps through a read error. This sequence joins TRBV11-2 and TRBJ2-7, with a tentative D call TRBD2 (7 bases). The length of the CDR3 is 14 residues. Germline CDR1 reads SGHAT; CDR2 reads FQNNGV. CDR3 DNA sequence: TGTGCCAACAGCTTACTAGGGGGAGGGTACGAGCGGTACTTC. As protein: CANSLLGGGYERYF.

A note on this clonotype: Germline is not matched at one junction end, which may reflect a read error. The chain couples TRBV11-2 to TRBJ2-1, with D perhaps matching TRBD1 (5 bases). The CDR3 contains 15 residues. The germline gives CDR1 SGHAT, CDR2 FQNNGV. The CDR3 loop is CASASGLGSYSEQFF. The CDR3 coding sequence is TGTGCCAGCGCCTCAGGGCTTGGCTCCTACAGTGAGCAGTTCTTC.

A word on this clonotype: Relative to the germline gene, one junction end is altered; a read error may explain this. The rearrangement links TRBV11-2 to TRBJ2-1; D is perhaps TRBD2 (5 bases). The CDR3 has 14 residues. Germline CDR1 is SGHAT and CDR2 is FQNNGV. The CDR3 loop reads CTSSFLAQYNEQFF. DNA for the CDR3: TGCACCAGCAGCTTTCTAGCCCAATACAATGAGCAGTTCTTC.

As for this clonotype: The junction departs from germline at one end; a sequencing error may be responsible. The chain's CDR3 is CASSRGFYNEQLF. For the CDR3, the DNA is TGTGCCAGCAGCAGGGGATTTTACAATGAGCAGTTATTC. The chain carries TRBV14 and TRBJ2-1; D is possibly TRBD1 (5 bases). The CDR3 consists of 13 residues. Per the germline V gene, CDR1 is SGHDN and CDR2 is FVKESK.

As to this clonotype: The germline gene is not matched at one end of the junction; a read error may be the cause. This rearrangement joins TRBV20-1 to TRBJ2-7, with a tentative D call TRBD2 (6 bases). This CDR3 is built from 14 residues. Germline-derived CDR1 and CDR2 are DFQATT and SNEGSKA (reference sequence). The CDR3: CSTSREGTGYEQYF. The CDR3 DNA reads TGCAGTACTAGCCGAGAAGGCACAGGCTACGAGCAGTATTTC.

This clonotype was seen a single time. This chain links TRBV29-1 with TRBJ2-3; 9 bases fit TRBD2. The germline V gene has CDR1 SQVTM and CDR2 ANQGSEA. The V segment lost 6 bases and the J segment 7 bases; nucleotides outside the gene matches: 11. The CDR3 consists of 14 residues. The CDR3 loop is CSVGLAGRGYTQYF. The CDR3 nucleotides read TGCAGCGTGGGGCTAGCGGGACGTGGATATACGCAGTATTTT.